The 4 T cell receptor beta chains in this list originate from one sample, sequenced in a study of HIV-infected children after antiretroviral therapy interruption. Unique molecular identifiers were included in an RNA-based 3' RACE TCR library. TCRdb called the 3' RACE reads again in MiXCR, with one record for every CDR3 protein. Here the sample spans more than 75,000 distinct CDR3 sequences, approximately 6.9% being singletons. Sample treatment: PENTA 11 planned treatment interruption arm or continuous ART arm. Sequences were derived from CD45RA+ CD4+ T cells from PBMCs, pooled from several time points, sampled from a donor given antiretroviral therapy, either interrupted or continuous. As for subset: naive CD4+ CD45RA+ CD45RO- T cells. All receptors derive from a pool of human donors with HIV.

This clonotype appeared many times. The chain uses TRBV20-1 and TRBJ1-3, with no clear D. The V and J ends lost 0 bases and 0 bases respectively, with 12 bases between them. Germline V CDR1 and CDR2: DFQATT, SNEGSKA (reference sequence). There are 16 residues in the CDR3. In DNA form, the CDR3 reads TGCAGTGCTAGAGATGGGCAGCCTTACTCTGGAAACACCATATATTTT. Encoded protein: CSARDGQPYSGNTIYF.

The rearrangement links TRBV19 to TRBJ1-1, with 7 positions matching TRBD1. CDR3 size: 17 residues. Trimming took 5 bases from V and 5 from J; bases not matched to a gene: 17. The germline V gene encodes CDR1 LNHDA and CDR2 SQIVND (reference sequence). The CDR3 sequence: CASSPLALGQTKTEAFF. For the CDR3, the DNA is TGTGCCAGTAGTCCGCTCGCCCTGGGACAGACTAAAACTGAAGCTTTCTTT. Together with reference TRBV19 and TRBJ1-1, the CDR3 gives the full variable domain: DGGITQSPKYLFRKEGQNVTLSCEQNLNHDAMYWYRQDPGQGLRLIYYSQIVNDFQKGDIAEGYSVSREKKESFPLTVTSAQKNPTAFYLCASSPLALGQTKTEAFFGQGTRLTVV.

This clonotype was found a few times. The chain joins TRBV12-3 or TRBV12-4 to TRBJ2-3, with D unresolved. The CDR3 runs 13 residues. Trimming left V 2 bases short and J 2 bases short, with 5 bases between. The chain's CDR3 is CASSLRPTDTQYF. The CDR3 DNA follows: TGTGCCAGCAGTTTACGGCCCACAGATACGCAGTATTTT.

This clonotype was seen ten or more times. V is TRBV23-1 and J is TRBJ1-5; D gene ambiguous. TRBV23-1 is annotated as an ORF whose role is uncertain. Trimming left V 7 bases short and J 2 bases short, with 15 bases between. The CDR3 runs 15 residues. CDR3 residues: CASTQRQSCNQPQHF. The CDR3 DNA reads TGCGCCAGCACGCAACGACAATCTTGCAATCAGCCCCAGCATTTT.